The 23 T cell receptor beta chains below come from one sample, sequenced in a study of multiple sclerosis patients with progressive multifocal leukoencephalopathy. As for time point: time of PML onset. Libraries were prepared by immunoSEQ multiplex PCR; TCRdb keeps only in-frame clonotypes and omits some of them. The data contain some 31,000 clones, about 88% of them singletons. The starting material was PBMCs, obtained from a patient treated with natalizumab. These receptors were obtained from a human donor with progressive multifocal leukoencephalopathy.

In its sample, this clone was seen once. The genes are TRBV19 and TRBJ2-1; 9 bases align to TRBD2. Germline V lookup: CDR1 LNHDA, CDR2 SQIVND (reference sequence). Trimming took 5 bases from V and 7 from J; bases not matched to a gene: 3. CDR3 size: 13 residues. The chain's CDR3 is CASSGLAGNEQFF. The DNA for the CDR3 is TGTGCCAGTAGTGGGCTAGCGGGGAATGAGCAGTTCTTC.

V is TRBV21-1 and J is TRBJ2-1; the table assigns TRBD2, which was not confirmed against the DNA. TRBV21-1 counts as a pseudogene. This CDR3 contains 16 residues. The CDR3, as DNA: TGTGCCAGCAGTCCGTCGGGGGGAGTAAAGTACAATGAGCAGTTCTTC. Encoded protein: CASSPSGGVKYNEQFF.

This chain uses TRBV28 with TRBJ2-7, with D possibly TRBD2 on 6 matching bases. The CDR3 is 12 residues long. The germline V gene encodes CDR1 MDHEN and CDR2 SYDVKM. V lost 5 bases, J lost 3 bases, and 8 bases lay in between. The DNA for the CDR3 is TGTGCCAGCAGTCCTAGCGACTACGAGCAGTACTTC. The encoded protein is CASSPSDYEQYF.

This clone was recorded once. V usage is TRBV6-1 and J usage is TRBJ1-1; possible D gene TRBD1, 5 bases. Germline lookup yields CDR1 MNHNS and CDR2 SASEGT. The CDR3 runs 13 residues. V lost 7 bases, J lost 1 base, and 10 bases lay in between. This CDR3 is CASMEGWNTEAFF. The CDR3 nucleotides read TGTGCCAGCATGGAGGGGTGGAACACTGAAGCTTTCTTT.

The CDR3 region is CASRTFTGPSYGYTF. Written as DNA, the CDR3 is TGTGCCAGCCGCACCTTTACTGGACCGTCCTATGGCTACACCTTC. The chain employs TRBV27 and TRBJ1-2; D gene uncertain. V was shortened by 8 bases and J by 4 bases, with 20 bases between the two germline ends. Germline V gene lookup returns CDR1 MNHEY and CDR2 SMNVEV (reference sequence). This CDR3 has 15 residues.

The genes are TRBV7-9 and TRBJ2-3, with unresolved D. With 3 bases removed from V and 7 bases from J, the gap between germline ends came to 5 bases. This CDR3 region has 11 residues. Germline V gene data show CDR1 as SEHNR and CDR2 as FQNEAQ (reference sequence). DNA for the CDR3: TGTGCCAGCAGCTTTGAAAATACGCAGTATTTT. It codes for CASSFENTQYF.

The V gene is TRBV6-1, the J gene TRBJ2-4; D is possibly TRBD2 (6 bases). The CDR3 extends over 14 amino acids. With 7 bases removed from V and 0 bases from J, the gap between germline ends came to 10 bases. CDR1 is MNHNS, CDR2 SASEGT, per germline. CDR3 region: CASTAGLAKNIQYF. The CDR3 DNA reads as TGTGCCAGCACGGCGGGACTAGCCAAAAACATTCAGTACTTC.

This sequence joins TRBV2 and TRBJ2-3; D ambiguous. Germline loops: CDR1 SNHLY, CDR2 FYNNEI. CDR3 size: 9 residues. Deletions cut 7 bases from V and 4 bases from J, with 0 bases between. The CDR3 nucleotides read TGTGCCAGCACAGATACGCAGTATTTT. Protein sequence: CASTDTQYF.

V gene TRBV7-9 combines with J gene TRBJ1-4; D unresolved. Looked up from germline, CDR1 is SEHNR and CDR2 is FQNEAQ (reference sequence). The CDR3 runs to 14 residues. The V and J ends lost 1 base and 4 bases respectively, with 7 bases between them. This CDR3 reads CASSLEAINEKLFF. The CDR3 DNA follows: TGTGCCAGCAGCTTAGAGGCTATTAATGAAAAACTGTTTTTT.

This clone counts as large. This chain links TRBV4-1 with TRBJ1-4, with a weak D call TRBD1 (6 bases). CDR1 and CDR2 (germline): MGHRA, YSYEKL. V lost 8 bases and J 10 bases, leaving 8 bases between the germline ends. The CDR3 consists of 10 residues. CDR3 region: CASEGGKLFF. The CDR3 DNA reads as TGCGCCAGCGAGGGGGGAAAACTGTTTTTT.

The chain combines TRBV5-6 with TRBJ2-7; 12 positions match TRBD2. Germline-derived CDR1 and CDR2 are SGHDT and YYEEEE. This CDR3 is 17 amino acids long. The V segment lost 0 bases and the J segment 2 bases; nucleotides outside the gene matches: 6. The CDR3 reads CASSLGPPSGRAYEQYF. CDR3 nucleotides: TGTGCCAGCAGCTTGGGGCCCCCTAGCGGGAGGGCCTACGAGCAGTACTTC.

The chain employs TRBV15 and TRBJ1-5, with TRBD1 as a possible D gene (5 bases). V lost 1 base and J lost 6, with 7 bases in between. CDR3 length equals 13 residues. Germline CDR1 LNHNV, CDR2 YYDKDF (reference sequence). In nucleotides, the CDR3 is TGTGCCACCAGCAGAGGGGGGACTCAGCCCCAGCATTTT. This codes for CATSRGGTQPQHF.

In DNA form, the CDR3 reads TGTGCCAGCAGTTTATCGTTTCCTAGCGGGAGTTCCTACAATGAGCAGTTCTTC. It yields the protein CASSLSFPSGSSYNEQFF. The gene calls are TRBV27 and TRBJ2-1; 10 bases are shared with TRBD2. CDR3 length: 18 residues. CDR1 and CDR2 from the germline V gene are MNHEY and SMNVEV (reference sequence). Trimming cost V 0 bases and J 1 base; bases outside gene matches: 6.

This chain uses TRBV29-1 with TRBJ2-1; D unclear. Germline V gene lookup returns CDR1 SQVTM and CDR2 ANQGSEA. Trimming took off 5 bases at V and 3 bases at J, with 11 bases between the two ends. The CDR3 has 13 residues. The CDR3: CSVRLDSYNEQFF. The CDR3 region has the DNA TGCAGCGTTCGGCTTGATAGCTACAATGAGCAGTTCTTC.

The rearrangement uses TRBV29-1 and TRBJ2-7; D is unresolved. The CDR3 length is 14 residues. Germline values: CDR1 SQVTM, CDR2 ANQGSEA. Trimming pared 4 bases from V and 3 bases from J, leaving 16 bases between. CDR3 sequence (DNA): TGCAGCGTTGTTAAGGCAGAGAAGGGCTACGAGCAGTACTTC. This sequence encodes CSVVKAEKGYEQYF.

V gene TRBV7-2 combines with J gene TRBJ2-1, with 11 bases identical to TRBD2. In germline, CDR1 is SGHTA, CDR2 FQGNSA. This CDR3 comprises 16 residues. V trimming: 6 bases; J trimming: 7 bases; junction bases outside the gene matches: 11. CDR3 amino acids: CASSRRLAGFGNEQFF. The CDR3 DNA reads as TGTGCCAGCAGTCGTCGACTAGCGGGGTTCGGTAATGAGCAGTTCTTC.

The chain employs TRBV7-9 and TRBJ2-7, with TRBD2 identical over 7 bases. Per the germline V gene, CDR1 is SEHNR and CDR2 is FQNEAQ (reference sequence). This CDR3 has 14 amino acids. V was pared by 3 bases and J by 3 bases, with 5 bases of the junction left unmatched. CDR3 nucleotides: TGTGCCAGCAGCTTCGGGACTATTGACTACGAGCAGTACTTC. As protein: CASSFGTIDYEQYF.

This chain joins TRBV29-1 and TRBJ2-3; D is undetermined. Trimming removed 4 bases at V and 1 base at J, with 9 bases between. Germline assignment: CDR1 SQVTM and CDR2 ANQGSEA. The CDR3 covers 13 residues. CDR3 sequence reads: CSVVGPGTDTQYF. The CDR3 DNA reads TGCAGCGTTGTAGGCCCGGGCACAGATACGCAGTATTTT.

This clone was counted between two and nine times. This chain connects TRBV27 to TRBJ2-7, with TRBD2 identical over 8 bases. Germline V gene sequence: CDR1 MNHEY, CDR2 SMNVEV (reference sequence). Trimming removed 9 bases from V and 4 bases from J; junction bases left unmatched: 5. The CDR3 covers 12 residues. CDR3 sequence: CASSTGGYEQYF. In nucleotides, the CDR3 is TGTGCCAGTTCAACGGGGGGGTACGAGCAGTACTTC.

V and J are TRBV9 and TRBJ2-7, with TRBD1 matching 7 bases. Germline trimming cut 6 bases from V and 3 bases from J; bases unmatched to any gene: 12. CDR1 is SGDLS, CDR2 YYNGEE, per germline. The CDR3 loop spans 15 amino acids. CDR3 amino acids: CASTPRPGTDYEQYF. The CDR3 region has the DNA TGTGCCAGCACCCCCCGGCCCGGGACAGACTACGAGCAGTACTTC.

The V and J genes are TRBV28 and TRBJ1-5; 7 bases agree with TRBD1. Germline CDR1 reads MDHEN; CDR2 reads SYDVKM. The CDR3 length is 17 residues. Trimming at V came to 6 bases and at J to 6 bases, leaving 17 bases not matched to a gene. CDR3 sequence: CASRLAGGDTRGQPQHF. DNA of the CDR3: TGTGCCAGCAGACTCGCAGGGGGGGATACTCGGGGTCAGCCCCAGCATTTT.

This clone was seen a handful of times. CDR3 nucleotide sequence: TGTGCCAGCAGTCCTGGAGCGGGAGTTGGAGAGACCCAGTACTTC. As protein: CASSPGAGVGETQYF. The chain links TRBV27 to TRBJ2-5, with 8 positions matching TRBD2. From germline, CDR1 is MNHEY and CDR2 SMNVEV (reference sequence). The CDR3 spans 15 residues. J lost 4 bases, V lost 5 bases, and 9 bases had no gene match.

This clone was seen a few times. At one end, the junction sequence differs from germline, possibly due to a read error. The V call is TRBV6-1, the J call TRBJ2-7; TRBD2 matches 8 bases. The CDR3 covers 15 residues. CDR1 and CDR2 (germline): MNHNS, SASEGT. The CDR3 coding sequence is TGTGCCAGCAGTGAAGTCGCGGGAGGCTCCCACGAGCAGTACTTC. It yields the protein CASSEVAGGSHEQYF.